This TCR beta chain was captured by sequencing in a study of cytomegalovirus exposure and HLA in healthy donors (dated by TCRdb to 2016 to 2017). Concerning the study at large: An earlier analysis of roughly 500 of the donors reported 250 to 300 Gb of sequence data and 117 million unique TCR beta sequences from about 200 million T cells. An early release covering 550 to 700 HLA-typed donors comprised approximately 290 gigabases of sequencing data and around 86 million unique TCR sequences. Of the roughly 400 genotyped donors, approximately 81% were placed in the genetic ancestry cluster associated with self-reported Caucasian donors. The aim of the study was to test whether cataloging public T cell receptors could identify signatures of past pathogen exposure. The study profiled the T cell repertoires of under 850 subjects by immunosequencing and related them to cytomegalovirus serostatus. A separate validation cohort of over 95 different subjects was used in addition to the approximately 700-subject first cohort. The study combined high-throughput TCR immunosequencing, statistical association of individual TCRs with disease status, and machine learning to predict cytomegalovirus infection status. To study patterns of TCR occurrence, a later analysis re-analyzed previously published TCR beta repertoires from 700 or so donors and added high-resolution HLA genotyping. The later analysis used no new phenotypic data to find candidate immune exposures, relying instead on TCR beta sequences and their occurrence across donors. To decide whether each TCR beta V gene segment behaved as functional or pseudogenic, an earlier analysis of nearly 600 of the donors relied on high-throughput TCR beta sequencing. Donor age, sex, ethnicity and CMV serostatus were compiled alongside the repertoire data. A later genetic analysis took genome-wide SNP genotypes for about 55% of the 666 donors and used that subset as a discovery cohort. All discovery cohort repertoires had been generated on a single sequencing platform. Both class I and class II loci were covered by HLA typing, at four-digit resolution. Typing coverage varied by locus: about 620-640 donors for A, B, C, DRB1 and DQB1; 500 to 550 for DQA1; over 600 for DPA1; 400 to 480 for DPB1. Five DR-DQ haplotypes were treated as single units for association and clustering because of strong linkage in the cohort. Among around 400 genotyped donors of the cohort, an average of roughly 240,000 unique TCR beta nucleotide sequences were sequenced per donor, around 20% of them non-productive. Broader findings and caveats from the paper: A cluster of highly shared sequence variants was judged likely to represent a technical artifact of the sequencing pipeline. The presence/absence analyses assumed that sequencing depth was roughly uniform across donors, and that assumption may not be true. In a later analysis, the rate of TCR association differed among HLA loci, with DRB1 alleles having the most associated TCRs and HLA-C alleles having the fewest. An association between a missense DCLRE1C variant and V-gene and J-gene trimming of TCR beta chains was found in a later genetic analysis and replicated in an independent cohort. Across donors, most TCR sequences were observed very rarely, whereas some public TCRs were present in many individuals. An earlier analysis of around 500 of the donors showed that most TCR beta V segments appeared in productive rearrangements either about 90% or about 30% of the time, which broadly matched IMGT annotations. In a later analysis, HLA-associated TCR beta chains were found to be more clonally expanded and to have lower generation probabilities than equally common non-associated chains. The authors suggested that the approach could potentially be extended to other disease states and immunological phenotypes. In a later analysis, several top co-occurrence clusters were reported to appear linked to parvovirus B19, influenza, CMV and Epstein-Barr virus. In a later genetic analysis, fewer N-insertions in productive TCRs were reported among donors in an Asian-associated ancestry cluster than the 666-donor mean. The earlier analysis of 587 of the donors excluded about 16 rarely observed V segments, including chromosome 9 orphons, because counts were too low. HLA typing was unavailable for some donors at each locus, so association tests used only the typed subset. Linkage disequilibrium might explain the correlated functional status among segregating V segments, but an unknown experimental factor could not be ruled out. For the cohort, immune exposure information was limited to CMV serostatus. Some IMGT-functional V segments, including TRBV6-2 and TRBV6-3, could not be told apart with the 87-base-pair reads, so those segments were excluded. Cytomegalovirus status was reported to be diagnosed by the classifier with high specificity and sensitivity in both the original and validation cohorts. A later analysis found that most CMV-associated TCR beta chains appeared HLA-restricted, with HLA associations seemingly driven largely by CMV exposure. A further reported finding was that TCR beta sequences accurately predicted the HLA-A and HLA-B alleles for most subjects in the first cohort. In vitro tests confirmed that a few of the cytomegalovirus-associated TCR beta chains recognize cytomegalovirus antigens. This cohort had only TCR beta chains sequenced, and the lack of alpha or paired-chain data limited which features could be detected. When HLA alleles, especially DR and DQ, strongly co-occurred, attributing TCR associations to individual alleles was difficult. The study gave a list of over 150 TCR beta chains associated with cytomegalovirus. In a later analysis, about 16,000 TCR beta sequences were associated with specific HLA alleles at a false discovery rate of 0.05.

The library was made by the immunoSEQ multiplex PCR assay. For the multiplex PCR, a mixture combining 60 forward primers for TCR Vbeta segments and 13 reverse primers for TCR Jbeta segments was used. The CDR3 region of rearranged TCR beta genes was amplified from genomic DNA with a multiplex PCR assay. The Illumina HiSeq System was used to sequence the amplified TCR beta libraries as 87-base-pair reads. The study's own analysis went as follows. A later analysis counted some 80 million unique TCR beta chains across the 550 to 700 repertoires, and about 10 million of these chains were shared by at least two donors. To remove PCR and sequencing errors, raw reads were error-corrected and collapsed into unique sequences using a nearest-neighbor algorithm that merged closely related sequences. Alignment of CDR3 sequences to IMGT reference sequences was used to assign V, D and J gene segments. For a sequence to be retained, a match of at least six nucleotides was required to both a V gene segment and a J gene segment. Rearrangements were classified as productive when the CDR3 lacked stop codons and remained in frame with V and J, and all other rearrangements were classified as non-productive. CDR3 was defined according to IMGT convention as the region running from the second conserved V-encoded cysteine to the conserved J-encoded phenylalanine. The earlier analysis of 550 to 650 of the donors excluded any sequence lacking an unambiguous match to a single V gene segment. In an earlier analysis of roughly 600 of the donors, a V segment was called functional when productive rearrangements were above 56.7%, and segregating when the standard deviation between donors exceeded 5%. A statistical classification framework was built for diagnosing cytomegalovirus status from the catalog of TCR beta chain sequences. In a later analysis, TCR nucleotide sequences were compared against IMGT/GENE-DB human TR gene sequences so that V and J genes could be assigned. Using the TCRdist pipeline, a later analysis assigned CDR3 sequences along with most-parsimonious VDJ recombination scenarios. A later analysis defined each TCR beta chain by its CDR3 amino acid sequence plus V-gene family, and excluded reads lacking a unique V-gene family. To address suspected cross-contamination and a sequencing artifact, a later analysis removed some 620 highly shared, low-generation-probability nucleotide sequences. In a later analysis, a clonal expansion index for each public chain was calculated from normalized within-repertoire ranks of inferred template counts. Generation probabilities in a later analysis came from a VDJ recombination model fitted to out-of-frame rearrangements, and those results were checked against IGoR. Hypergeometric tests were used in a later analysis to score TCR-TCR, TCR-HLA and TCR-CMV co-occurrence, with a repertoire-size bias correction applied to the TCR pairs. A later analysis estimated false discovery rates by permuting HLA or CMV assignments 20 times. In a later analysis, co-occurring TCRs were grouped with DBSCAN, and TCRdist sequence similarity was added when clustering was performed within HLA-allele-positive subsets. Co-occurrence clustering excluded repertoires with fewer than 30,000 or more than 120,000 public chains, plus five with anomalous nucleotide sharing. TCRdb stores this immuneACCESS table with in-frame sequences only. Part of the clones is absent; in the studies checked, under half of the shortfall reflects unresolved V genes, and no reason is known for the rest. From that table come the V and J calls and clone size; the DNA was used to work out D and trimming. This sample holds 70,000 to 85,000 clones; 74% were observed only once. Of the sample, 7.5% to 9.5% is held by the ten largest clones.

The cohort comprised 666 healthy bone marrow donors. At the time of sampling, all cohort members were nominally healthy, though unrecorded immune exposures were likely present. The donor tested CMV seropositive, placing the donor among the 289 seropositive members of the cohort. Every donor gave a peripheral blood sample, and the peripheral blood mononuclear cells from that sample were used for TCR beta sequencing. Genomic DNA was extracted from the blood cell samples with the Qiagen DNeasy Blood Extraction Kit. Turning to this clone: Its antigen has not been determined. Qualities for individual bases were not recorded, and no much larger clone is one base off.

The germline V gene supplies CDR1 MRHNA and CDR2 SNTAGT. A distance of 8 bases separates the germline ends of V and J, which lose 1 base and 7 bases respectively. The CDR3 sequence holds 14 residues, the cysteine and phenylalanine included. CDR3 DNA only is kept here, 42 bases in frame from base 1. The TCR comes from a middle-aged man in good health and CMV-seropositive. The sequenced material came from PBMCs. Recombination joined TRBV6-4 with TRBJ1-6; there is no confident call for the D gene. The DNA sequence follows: TGTGCCAGCAGTGACTACTCGAAGAATTCACCCCTCCACTTT. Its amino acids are CASSDYSKNSPLHF.